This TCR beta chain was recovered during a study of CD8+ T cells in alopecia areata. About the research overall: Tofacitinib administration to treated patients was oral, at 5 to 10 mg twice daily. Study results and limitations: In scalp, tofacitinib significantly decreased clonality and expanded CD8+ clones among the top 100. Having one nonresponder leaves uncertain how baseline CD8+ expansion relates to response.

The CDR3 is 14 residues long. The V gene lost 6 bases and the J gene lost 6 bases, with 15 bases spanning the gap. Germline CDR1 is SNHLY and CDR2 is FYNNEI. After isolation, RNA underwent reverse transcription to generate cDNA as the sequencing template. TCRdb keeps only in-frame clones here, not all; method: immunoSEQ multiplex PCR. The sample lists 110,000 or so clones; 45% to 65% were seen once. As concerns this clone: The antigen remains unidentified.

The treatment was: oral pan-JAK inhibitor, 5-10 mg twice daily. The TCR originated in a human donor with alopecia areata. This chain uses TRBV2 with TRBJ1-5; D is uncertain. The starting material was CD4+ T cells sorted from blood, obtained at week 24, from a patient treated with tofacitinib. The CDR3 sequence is CASSVEVTAQPQHF. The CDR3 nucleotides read TGTGCCAGCAGCGTGGAGGTAACGGCTCAGCCCCAGCATTTT.